The 30 T cell receptor beta chains given below trace back to one sample, sequenced in a study of CD8 T cells in Susac syndrome. The RNA, 0.5 to 1 ug, was put through reverse transcription using random hexamers. TCRdb independently ran MiXCR on the immunoSEQ multiplex PCR reads; one entry per CDR3 protein. This sample has some 180,000 distinct CDR3 sequences, with 90% to 95% found just once. The material sequenced was CD4+ T cells from PBMCs. Receptors were obtained from a human donor with Susac syndrome.

This clonotype appeared once. This CDR3 reads CSATTSGRWYNEQFF. The CDR3 DNA reads TGCAGTGCAACGACTAGCGGGAGGTGGTACAATGAGCAGTTCTTC. V gene TRBV20-1 combines with J gene TRBJ2-1; 13 bases align to TRBD2. V was clipped by 6 bases and J by 4 bases; unmatched bases: 6. The length of the CDR3 is 15 residues. Germline V gene sequence: CDR1 DFQATT, CDR2 SNEGSKA (reference sequence).

This chain uses TRBV30 with TRBJ1-4, with a tentative D call TRBD1 (5 bases). Trimming cost V 0 bases and J 8 bases, with 10 bases left between them. CDR3 length: 13 amino acids. Per germline, CDR1 GTSNPN and CDR2 SVGIG (reference sequence). The CDR3 DNA follows: TGTGCCTGGAGTGTAGTCAGGGAAGAAAAACTGTTTTTT. This translates into CAWSVVREEKLFF.

The rearrangement uses TRBV7-3 and TRBJ2-5, with 10 bases identical to TRBD2. CDR3 length equals 15 residues. After removal of 2 bases from V and 5 bases from J, the junction contained 5 bases not matched to a gene. Germline CDR1 reads SGHTA; CDR2 reads FQGTGA. The CDR3 DNA is TGTGCCAGCAGCTTACAGCGGGGGGGCATGGAGACCCAGTACTTC. Amino acid sequence: CASSLQRGGMETQYF. Complete variable domain (other parts from reference TRBV7-3 and TRBJ2-5): GAGVSQTPSNKVTEKGKYVELRCDPISGHTALYWYRQSLGQGPEFLIYFQGTGAADDSGLPNDRFFAVRPEGSVSTLKIQRTERGDSAVYLCASSLQRGGMETQYFGPGTRLLVL.

V gene TRBV28 combines with J gene TRBJ2-7; 9 bases align to TRBD1. Losses at the gene ends were 3 bases for V and 2 bases for J; bases not matched to a gene: 5. The CDR3 is 15 amino acids. The germline CDR1 and CDR2 sequences are MDHEN and SYDVKM. This CDR3 is CASSFDRGEPYEQYF. CDR3 DNA: TGTGCCAGCAGTTTCGACAGGGGGGAGCCCTACGAGCAGTACTTC.

The V call is TRBV12-3 or TRBV12-4, the J call TRBJ2-5; D call uncertain. V was pared by 2 bases and J by 5 bases, with 12 bases between. The CDR3 contains 14 residues. The CDR3 spells CASSLRLLRETQYF. In nucleotides, the CDR3 is TGTGCCAGCAGTTTAAGACTCCTCCGGGAGACCCAGTACTTC.

The V call is TRBV6-1, the J call TRBJ2-2, with 7 bases fitting TRBD1. CDR1 and CDR2 (germline): MNHNS, SASEGT. J was trimmed by 0 bases and V by 6 bases; bases with no gene match: 1. There are 14 residues in the CDR3. CDR3 amino acids: CASRTGANTGELFF. For the CDR3, the DNA is TGTGCCAGCAGAACAGGGGCGAACACCGGGGAGCTGTTTTTT.

V gene TRBV6-1 combines with J gene TRBJ2-6; 7 bases are a match to TRBD1. The CDR3 is 19 residues long. V trimming: 6 bases; J trimming: 1 base; junction bases outside the gene matches: 15. Germline V CDR1 and CDR2: MNHNS, SASEGT. The chain's CDR3 is CASSAANRGWGSGANVLTF. In nucleotides, the CDR3 is TGTGCCAGCAGCGCGGCTAACAGGGGATGGGGGTCTGGGGCCAACGTCCTGACTTTC.

This clonotype was detected once. The chain carries TRBV6-4 and TRBJ1-1, with 8 bases aligning to TRBD1. V was pared by 4 bases and J by 1 base, with 11 bases of the junction left unmatched. The CDR3 runs 17 residues. Germline loops: CDR1 MRHNA, CDR2 SNTAGT. The CDR3 protein is CASSGRMAGGANTEAFF. DNA for the CDR3: TGTGCCAGCAGTGGACGAATGGCAGGGGGCGCGAACACTGAAGCTTTCTTT.

V is TRBV6-4 and J is TRBJ1-5; unclear D gene. Germline CDR1 and CDR2: MRHNA and SNTAGT. Between the trimmed V and J ends, which lost 6 bases and 5 bases, there was a span of 20 bases. The CDR3 length is 16 residues. The CDR3 protein is CASSAWRALEDQPQHF. The CDR3 DNA reads as TGTGCCAGCAGCGCCTGGAGGGCCCTTGAGGATCAGCCCCAGCATTTT.

The chain joins TRBV2 to TRBJ2-2; no firm D call. V gave up 2 bases and J gave up 3 bases, with 10 bases separating them. CDR1 SNHLY and CDR2 FYNNEI come from the germline V gene. This CDR3 comprises 15 residues. The CDR3 nucleotides read TGTGCCAGCAGTGAAATCGGAGCAGACACCGGGGAGCTGTTTTTT. Protein: CASSEIGADTGELFF.

The gene calls are TRBV29-1 and TRBJ1-1, with D tentatively TRBD1 (5 bases). This CDR3 comprises 14 residues. Per germline, CDR1 SQVTM and CDR2 ANQGSEA. The V gene lost 1 base and the J gene lost 1 base, with 10 bases spanning the gap. The CDR3 region has the DNA TGCAGCGTTGAAGTGGTTCAGGGGAACACTGAAGCTTTCTTT. It yields the protein CSVEVVQGNTEAFF.

CDR3 in amino acids: CASSLGGQGKQFF. The DNA of the CDR3 is TGTGCCAGCAGCTTAGGTGGACAGGGTAAGCAGTTCTTC. The J gene is TRBJ2-1, the V gene TRBV7-9, with 8 bases aligning to TRBD1. Germline CDR1 and CDR2: SEHNR and FQNEAQ (reference sequence). With V trimmed by 1 base and J by 11 bases, 4 bases remained unmatched. CDR3 length equals 13 residues.

This sequence joins TRBV19 and TRBJ2-5; no firm D call. CDR1 is LNHDA, CDR2 SQIVND, per germline (reference sequence). The CDR3 runs to 14 residues. V was clipped by 5 bases and J by 7 bases, with 17 bases between them. CDR3: CASSLPSGVGTQYF. CDR3 bases: TGTGCCAGTAGTCTCCCGTCCGGCGTCGGGACCCAGTACTTC.

This rearrangement joins TRBV7-6 to TRBJ2-2; no reliable D call. CDR3 length: 15 residues. CDR1 is SGHVS, CDR2 FNYEAQ, per germline. The V end was cut by 0 bases, the J end by 2 bases, with 7 bases between. The CDR3 region is CASSLARLNTGELFF. CDR3 sequence (DNA): TGTGCCAGCAGCTTAGCGCGGCTAAACACCGGGGAGCTGTTTTTT.

V and J are TRBV24-1 and TRBJ2-2; 14 nucleotides match TRBD2. The V and J ends lost 5 bases and 6 bases, in that order; junction bases with no gene match: 4. The CDR3 consists of 16 residues. The V gene's germline CDR1 is KGHDR and CDR2 SFDVKD. CDR3 amino acids: CATSAQGLAGAGELFF. The CDR3 DNA sequence: TGTGCCACCAGTGCCCAGGGACTAGCGGGAGCCGGGGAGCTGTTTTTT.

This chain connects TRBV3-1 to TRBJ2-1, with a tentative D call TRBD1 (5 bases). V was shortened by 0 bases and J by 5 bases, with 11 bases between the two germline ends. Germline-derived CDR1 and CDR2 are LGHDT and YNNKEL (reference sequence). The CDR3 runs 15 residues. The CDR3 bases are TGTGCCAGCAGCCAAGATCTGGGGCCCCACAATGAGCAGTTCTTC. It is translated as CASSQDLGPHNEQFF.

The CDR3 coding sequence is TGCAGTGCTAGAGATTCAAGGGACAGAGACACTGAAGCTTTCTTT. Protein product: CSARDSRDRDTEAFF. V usage is TRBV20-1 and J usage is TRBJ1-1; 7 nucleotides match TRBD1. Trimming at V came to 0 bases and at J to 3 bases, leaving 7 bases not matched to a gene. CDR1 is DFQATT, CDR2 SNEGSKA, per germline (reference sequence). This CDR3 has 15 amino acids.

The chain uses TRBV20-1 and TRBJ1-1; D unclear. Germline V lookup: CDR1 DFQATT, CDR2 SNEGSKA (reference sequence). V shed 7 bases and J shed 3 bases, with 0 bases lying between them. The CDR3 totals 8 residues. CDR3: CSDTEAFF. The CDR3 nucleotides read TGCAGTGACACTGAAGCTTTCTTT.

This clonotype was detected only once. The V call is TRBV11-2, the J call TRBJ1-1; TRBD1 matches 9 bases. Germline CDR1 SGHAT, CDR2 FQNNGV. This CDR3 spans 13 amino acids. After removal of 0 bases from V and 8 bases from J, the junction contained 1 base not matched to a gene. CDR3 amino acids: CASSLEGTGEAFF. As DNA, the CDR3 is TGTGCCAGCAGCTTAGAGGGGACAGGGGAAGCTTTCTTT.

The V gene is TRBV7-2, the J gene TRBJ1-5; D gene uncertain. V was clipped by 5 bases and J by 9 bases, with 14 bases between them. This CDR3 has 13 residues. The germline gives CDR1 SGHTA, CDR2 FQGNSA. The chain's CDR3 is CASSLGTTRPQHF. CDR3 in DNA: TGTGCCAGCAGCCTGGGTACTACGCGGCCCCAGCATTTT. Drawing the rest from reference TRBV7-2 and TRBJ1-5, the complete variable domain is GAGVSQSPSNKVTEKGKDVELRCDPISGHTALYWYRQSLGQGLEFLIYFQGNSAPDKSGLPSDRFSAERTGGSVSTLTIQRTQQEDSAVYLCASSLGTTRPQHFGDGTRLSIL.

This chain links TRBV7-9 with TRBJ1-4; 9 nucleotides align to TRBD1. CDR1 and CDR2 (germline): SEHNR, FQNEAQ (reference sequence). The V and J ends lost 7 bases and 5 bases, in that order; junction bases with no gene match: 5. The CDR3 has 14 residues. The CDR3 coding sequence is TGTGCCAGCATCGCGACAGGGGGGAATGAAAAACTGTTTTTT. This gives the protein CASIATGGNEKLFF. Supplemented by reference TRBV7-9 and TRBJ1-4, the full variable domain reads DTGVSQNPRHKITKRGQNVTFRCDPISEHNRLYWYRQTLGQGPEFLTYFQNEAQLEKSRLLSDRFSAERPKGSFSTLEIQRTEQGDSAMYLCASIATGGNEKLFFGSGTQLSVL.

This chain joins TRBV25-1 and TRBJ1-5, with a possible D match to TRBD1 (5 bases). The CDR3 loop spans 16 amino acids. V lost 3 bases, J lost 3 bases, and 15 bases lay in between. Germline loops: CDR1 MGHDK, CDR2 SYGVNS. CDR3 region: CASSDGAGWDNQPQHF. In nucleotides, the CDR3 is TGTGCCAGCAGTGATGGGGCAGGGTGGGACAATCAGCCCCAGCATTTT.

The V call is TRBV28, the J call TRBJ2-5, with D perhaps TRBD1 or TRBD2 (6 bases each). The CDR3 length is 15 residues. The V end was cut by 5 bases, the J end by 5 bases, with 18 bases between. Germline V gene data show CDR1 as MDHEN and CDR2 as SYDVKM. CDR3: CASSRSRLGGETQYF. The CDR3 nucleotides are TGTGCCAGCAGTAGAAGTAGACTAGGGGGGGAGACCCAGTACTTC.

This chain links TRBV7-9 with TRBJ1-5, with TRBD1 matching over 7 bases. The CDR3 sequence is 14 residues long. Trimming cost V 3 bases and J 9 bases; bases outside gene matches: 8. Germline CDR1 is SEHNR and CDR2 is FQNEAQ (reference sequence). For the CDR3, the DNA is TGTGCCAGCAGCTTGGGACAGCCATCGGGGCCCCAGCATTTT. Translated, it gives CASSLGQPSGPQHF. Full variable domain (remainder filled in from reference TRBV7-9 and TRBJ1-5): DTGVSQNPRHKITKRGQNVTFRCDPISEHNRLYWYRQTLGQGPEFLTYFQNEAQLEKSRLLSDRFSAERPKGSFSTLEIQRTEQGDSAMYLCASSLGQPSGPQHFGDGTRLSIL.

The V gene is TRBV6-5, the J gene TRBJ2-5; D call uncertain. Trimming removed 0 bases at V and 1 base at J, with 9 bases between. CDR1 and CDR2 from the germline V gene are MNHEY and SVGAGI. This CDR3 is built from 15 residues. CDR3 bases: TGTGCCAGCAGTTACTCCCGGAGACTCCAAGAGACCCAGTACTTC. Translated, it gives CASSYSRRLQETQYF.

The rearrangement links TRBV20-1 to TRBJ1-1; 8 bases map to TRBD1. The junction had 10 bases not matched to a gene; V was cut back by 3 bases and J by 4 bases. CDR3 size: 15 residues. Germline loops: CDR1 DFQATT, CDR2 SNEGSKA (reference sequence). Here the CDR3 reads CSASEKDRGLTEAFF. CDR3 coding DNA: TGCAGTGCTAGCGAAAAAGACAGGGGTCTCACTGAAGCTTTCTTT.

This chain connects TRBV20-1 to TRBJ2-3, with TRBD2 matching over 13 bases. V was clipped by 4 bases and J by 0 bases; unmatched bases: 13. Germline V gives CDR1 DFQATT, CDR2 SNEGSKA (reference sequence). There are 19 residues in the CDR3. The chain's CDR3 is CSATRPLAGGPGSTDTQYF. The DNA for the CDR3 is TGCAGTGCTACTCGCCCACTAGCGGGAGGGCCGGGGAGCACAGATACGCAGTATTTT.

The chain uses TRBV7-2 and TRBJ1-5; D might be TRBD1 (5 bases). Germline V CDR1 and CDR2: SGHTA, FQGNSA. V shed 0 bases and J shed 3 bases, with 12 bases lying between them. The CDR3 is 16 residues long. The CDR3 protein is CASSLAGEGANQPQHF. The CDR3 bases are TGTGCCAGCAGCTTAGCGGGGGAAGGGGCCAATCAGCCCCAGCATTTT.

V gene TRBV4-2 combines with J gene TRBJ1-1; D might be TRBD1 (6 bases). The CDR3 has 14 residues. Germline V CDR1 and CDR2: LGHNA, YNFKEQ. V gave up 1 base and J gave up 6 bases, with 12 bases separating them. The CDR3 loop is CASSQVIQGAEAFF. The DNA of the CDR3 is TGTGCCAGCAGCCAAGTGATACAGGGAGCTGAAGCTTTCTTT.

The rearrangement links TRBV5-1 to TRBJ1-2; D possibly corresponds to TRBD1 (6 bases). Germline CDR1 is SGHRS and CDR2 is YFSETQ. Trimming shortened V by 0 bases and J by 4 bases, and 10 bases separated the two germline ends. The CDR3 is 14 residues long. In nucleotides, the CDR3 is TGCGCCAGCAGCTTGGGACAGGAGCTCTATGGCTACACCTTC. This sequence encodes CASSLGQELYGYTF.